This entry lists 15 T cell receptor beta chains sequenced from one sample in a study of shared clonotypes between healthy human individuals. Generated by immunoSEQ multiplex PCR, the TCRdb table keeps only in-frame clones and is missing some. The data hold about 700,000 clones, with approximately 74% observed a single time. Sequencing was done on a sample of memory CD4+ T cells sorted from blood. Subset noted: CD45RA-negative fraction. These receptor sequences come from a woman aged 25 to 39 in good health.

In DNA form, the CDR3 reads TGCGCCAGCAGGGCGCCTAGCGGGAGTTTCTACGAGCAGTACTTC. It yields the protein CASRAPSGSFYEQYF. The chain recombines TRBV5-1 with TRBJ2-7, with TRBD2 identical over 10 bases. Germline trimming cut 5 bases from V and 3 bases from J; bases unmatched to any gene: 8. The CDR3 has 15 amino acids. CDR1 and CDR2 from the germline V gene are SGHRS and YFSETQ.

Notes on this clone: The same CDR3 also results from other DNA sequences found in this sample. The chain carries TRBV7-7 and TRBJ2-1; D is perhaps TRBD2 (5 bases). The V and J ends lost 2 bases and 0 bases respectively, with 8 bases between them. The CDR3 length is 15 residues. Germline V gene data show CDR1 as SSHAT and CDR2 as FNYEAQ (reference sequence). In DNA form, the CDR3 reads TGTGCCAGCAGCTTAACGGGAAGCTCCTACAATGAGCAGTTCTTC. This sequence encodes CASSLTGSSYNEQFF.

The V gene is TRBV4-1, the J gene TRBJ2-7; 8 bases agree with TRBD2. The V gene's germline CDR1 is MGHRA and CDR2 YSYEKL. V lost 1 base and J lost 5; bases outside the gene matches: 4. This CDR3 is 14 amino acids long. CDR3 amino acids: CASSQVSGRDEQYF. For the CDR3, the DNA is TGCGCCAGCAGCCAAGTCAGCGGGAGAGACGAGCAGTACTTC.

This clone was seen a single time. The CDR3 DNA reads as TGCGCCAGCAGCCAAGGGTTCGGGACTACCCCGCCAAATGAGCAGTTCTTC. The encoded protein is CASSQGFGTTPPNEQFF. The chain carries TRBV4-1 and TRBJ2-1; 7 bases line up with TRBD2. Per the germline V gene, CDR1 is MGHRA and CDR2 is YSYEKL. V lost 1 base and J lost 7; bases outside the gene matches: 13. The CDR3 spans 17 residues.

The chain carries TRBV7-2 and TRBJ2-7; no definite D call. This CDR3 is built from 13 residues. CDR1 and CDR2 from the germline V gene are SGHTA and FQGNSA. V lost 2 bases, J lost 6 bases, and 11 bases lay in between. The CDR3 DNA sequence: TGTGCCAGCAGCTTAATGGGATCGGCCGAGCAGTACTTC. Translation gives CASSLMGSAEQYF.

This clone was seen many times. The J gene is TRBJ1-5, the V gene TRBV2; maybe TRBD1 (5 bases). Trimming removed 3 bases from V and 2 bases from J, with 20 bases in between. The germline gives CDR1 SNHLY, CDR2 FYNNEI. The CDR3 has 18 amino acids. CDR3 protein: CASSDEDVWGAGNQPQHF. The CDR3 bases are TGTGCCAGCAGTGATGAGGATGTATGGGGCGCGGGCAATCAGCCCCAGCATTTT.

The chain is built from TRBV20-1 and TRBJ2-5, with 8 bases identical to TRBD2. CDR1 and CDR2 from the germline V gene are DFQATT and SNEGSKA (reference sequence). Unmatched junction bases numbered 3, after V lost 6 bases and J lost 6 bases. The CDR3 has 11 residues. CDR3 residues: CSARTSQTQYF. The CDR3 coding sequence is TGCAGTGCCAGGACTAGCCAGACCCAGTACTTC.

The V call is TRBV7-9, the J call TRBJ2-1, with a weak D call TRBD2 (5 bases). The germline V gene encodes CDR1 SEHNR and CDR2 FQNEAQ (reference sequence). Deletions cut 5 bases from V and 6 bases from J, with 11 bases between. There are 13 residues in the CDR3. CDR3 DNA: TGTGCCAGCAGCAGACCTCGGGGCAATGAGCAGTTCTTC. This codes for CASSRPRGNEQFF.

DNA of the CDR3: TGTGCCAGCAGCGACAGGAACGGGGAGCTGTTTTTT. Amino acids: CASSDRNGELFF. The gene calls are TRBV6-4 and TRBJ2-2, with D possibly being TRBD1 (6 bases). V dropped 6 bases and J dropped 7 bases, with 9 bases sitting between them. CDR1 and CDR2 (germline): MRHNA, SNTAGT. The CDR3 covers 12 residues.

The chain carries TRBV5-4 and TRBJ1-2; D uncertain. CDR3 length: 18 residues. CDR1 is SGHNT, CDR2 YYREEE, per germline (reference sequence). Deletions cut 4 bases from V and 0 bases from J, with 22 bases between. In DNA form, the CDR3 reads TGTGCCAGCAGCCCCACCCCAACTGTTAGGGATCCTAACTATGGCTACACCTTC. As protein: CASSPTPTVRDPNYGYTF.

The chain has TRBV5-1 and TRBJ1-1; 8 bases are shared with TRBD1. Trimming cost V 4 bases and J 6 bases; bases outside gene matches: 5. This CDR3 spans 13 amino acids. Germline-derived CDR1 and CDR2 are SGHRS and YFSETQ. CDR3 nucleotide sequence: TGCGCCAGCAGCCCACAGGGGGTCGCTGAAGCTTTCTTT. Its translation: CASSPQGVAEAFF.

The chain joins TRBV19 to TRBJ2-5; 9 bases fit TRBD2. CDR1 is LNHDA, CDR2 SQIVND, per germline (reference sequence). CDR3 length: 15 residues. J was trimmed by 5 bases and V by 1 base; bases with no gene match: 5. The CDR3 DNA reads TGTGCCAGTAGTATAGTGGCGGGAGGGGTGGAGACCCAGTACTTC. This sequence encodes CASSIVAGGVETQYF.

The chain's CDR3 is CASRVQNEKLFF. The CDR3 nucleotides are TGTGCCAGCAGGGTTCAAAATGAAAAACTGTTTTTT. The chain links TRBV28 to TRBJ1-4; D unresolved. Germline CDR1 reads MDHEN; CDR2 reads SYDVKM. This CDR3 is 12 amino acids long. V was pared by 6 bases and J by 5 bases, with 7 bases between.

This clone was counted a few times. V gene TRBV6-1 combines with J gene TRBJ1-4; a weak D match, TRBD1 (5 bases). Deletions cut 2 bases from V and 10 bases from J, with 17 bases between. The CDR3 extends over 15 amino acids. Germline lookup yields CDR1 MNHNS and CDR2 SASEGT. The CDR3 is CASSESWGSLGKLFF. CDR3 nucleotide sequence: TGTGCCAGCAGTGAATCTTGGGGGTCTTTGGGAAAACTGTTTTTT.

The gene calls are TRBV11-3 and TRBJ2-2; TRBD1 might be the D (5 bases). The CDR3 has 18 amino acids. Germline V gene lookup returns CDR1 SGHNT and CDR2 YENEEA. With 5 bases removed from V and 1 base from J, the gap between germline ends came to 20 bases. This CDR3 reads CASSTGLFDGQNTGELFF. The CDR3 DNA is TGTGCCAGCAGCACCGGCCTCTTCGACGGACAGAACACCGGGGAGCTGTTTTTT.